The present TCR beta chain was sequenced within a study of T-cell reconstitution after alpha-beta-depleted transplantation in children. Notes on the study in general: Reportedly, only several hundred clones from non-depleted graft cells drove alpha-beta T-cell counts at about two months. At one year after transplant, newly produced T cells mostly accounted for T-cell counts and diversity.

The TCRbeta library incorporated unique molecular identifiers. TCRdb analysed the PCR reads with MiXCR anew, one entry per CDR3 protein. The sample lists fewer than 750,000 distinct CDR3 sequences; over 20% were seen once. V gave up 5 bases and J gave up 1 base, with 15 bases separating them. The CDR3 totals 16 residues. In germline, CDR1 is LNHNV, CDR2 YYDKDF (reference sequence). This clonotype was detected once. What it recognizes is unknown. This TCR was recovered from a boy less than two years old with Wiskott-Aldrich syndrome, due to receive a stem cell transplant. The genes are TRBV15 and TRBJ1-5; a weak D match, TRBD1 (6 bases). Sequenced here: PBMCs, sampled before TCRalphabeta/CD19-depleted stem cell transplant. The CDR3 nucleotides read TGTGCCACCAGCGTCAGGGGTAGAGTGAGCAATCAGCCCCAGCATTTT. It codes for CATSVRGRVSNQPQHF.